The 2 T cell receptor beta chains below come from one sample, sequenced in a study of breast tumors, draining lymph nodes, adjacent tissues. Each CDR3 protein gets one entry after TCRdb re-called the multiplex PCR reads with MiXCR. There are under 250,000 distinct CDR3 sequences in the sample; 32% occur only once, and just over 1.4% lies in the top ten. The lymph nodes were axillary draining lymph nodes from breast cancer patients. Sequenced material: axillary lymph node tissue. These receptors all come from a female donor with breast cancer. Some clones in this sample may be carry-over from other donors' samples.

The sample holds many counts of this clonotype. The chain employs TRBV12-3 or TRBV12-4 and TRBJ2-2; possible D gene TRBD1, 6 bases. The CDR3 loop spans 15 amino acids. V lost 4 bases and J 0 bases, leaving 9 bases between the germline ends. This chain's CDR3 is CASSSGTTNTGELFF. CDR3 sequence (DNA): TGTGCCAGCAGTTCCGGGACAACGAACACCGGGGAGCTGTTTTTT.

Concerning this clonotype itself: One base away lies a much larger clone, so this may be a sequencing read error. J is TRBJ2-7 and V is TRBV18, with 7 bases matching TRBD2. The CDR3 is 15 amino acids. Germline CDR1 KGHSH, CDR2 LQKENI. CDR3 sequence reads: CASSPSLRGTYEQHF. In DNA, the CDR3 is TGTGCCAGCTCACCCTCCCTGCGGGGGACCTACGAGCAGCACTTC. The full variable domain, in which reference TRBV18 and TRBJ2-7 provide the parts outside the CDR3, is NAGVMQNPRHLVRRRGQEARLRCSPMKGHSHVYWYRQLPEEGLKFMVYLQKENIIDESGMPKERFSAEFPKEGPSILRIQQVVRGDSAAYFCASSPSLRGTYEQHFGPGTRLTVT.